These T cell receptor beta chains were read from a single sample in a study of cytomegalovirus exposure and HLA in healthy donors. Sequencing used immunoSEQ multiplex PCR; TCRdb keeps in-frame clones, though not all of them. The sample contains about 140,000 clones, 79% of which appear only once. What was sequenced was PBMCs. Receptors were obtained from a man between 18 and 29 years old in good health and CMV-seronegative. Each CDR3 is given with its conserved first and last residue. D genes are given only for firm matches. Expanded clones are given a class, and other clones once, few, many or no size at all.

v_gene	abundance	j_gene	d_gene	CDR3nt	CDR3aa
TRBV15	once	TRBJ1-1	-	TGTGCCACCAGCAGAGATCCGCAGGCTGAAGCTTTCACTGAAGCTTTCTTT	CATSRDPQAEAFTEAFF
TRBV27	once	TRBJ1-2	-	TGTGCCAGCAGTTTCCTCGGGGGGGCCTATGGCTACACCTTC	CASSFLGGAYGYTF
TRBV4-3	few	TRBJ1-1	-	TGCGCCAGCAGCCAAGACGATGCAGTATCGAACACTGAAGCTTTCTTT	CASSQDDAVSNTEAFF
TRBV2	-	TRBJ1-4	TRBD1	TGTGCCAGCAGTCCCCCGGGAGGGGGCCGTGAAAAACTGTTTTTT	CASSPPGGGREKLFF
TRBV5-1	-	TRBJ1-6	TRBD1	TGCGCCAGCAGCTTGGCGGGGTCAGGGGGCAGACAGAGCTCCTATAATTCACCCCTCCACTTT	CASSLAGSGGRQSSYNSPLHF
TRBV21-1	-	TRBJ2-2	-	TGTGCCAGCAGCAAAACAATTCAGAACACCGGGGAGCTGTTTTTT	CASSKTIQNTGELFF
TRBV28	-	TRBJ1-3	-	TGTGCCAGCAGTCTCGATGCGGCGGGGACTGGAAACACCATATATTTT	CASSLDAAGTGNTIYF
TRBV29-1	once	TRBJ2-5	TRBD2	TGCAGCGGGACCCCTCGAGGTAGCGGGGGGGCGGGGTTGGAAGGAGAGACCCAGTACTTC	CSGTPRGSGGAGLEGETQYF
TRBV5-1	-	TRBJ2-5	-	TGCGCCAGCAGCTTGGGAGTTAGCTTTGAGACCCAGTACTTC	CASSLGVSFETQYF
TRBV5-4	-	TRBJ1-1	TRBD1	TGTGCCAGCAGCAAGGGACAGGGGGAAGCTTTCTTT	CASSKGQGEAFF
TRBV7-7	-	TRBJ2-2	-	TGTGCTAGCAGCTCTCTGGGAGCGGACACCGGGGAGCTGTTTTTT	CASSSLGADTGELFF
TRBV2	-	TRBJ1-1	-	TGTGCCAGCCCAGGTATGAACACTGAAGCTTTCTTT	CASPGMNTEAFF
TRBV4-1	few	TRBJ1-6	TRBD1	TGCGCCAGCAGCCAAGATATGGACAGGGGCTCACCCCTCCACTTT	CASSQDMDRGSPLHF
TRBV7-2	once	TRBJ1-3	-	TGTGCCAGCAGCTTAGTAACAGACTCTGGAAACACCATATATTTT	CASSLVTDSGNTIYF
TRBV7-8	-	TRBJ2-7	TRBD1	TGTGCCAGCAGCTGGGGGACAGGGCCCTCCTACGAGCAGTACTTC	CASSWGTGPSYEQYF
TRBV29-1	-	TRBJ1-2	TRBD1	TGCAGCGTTGAGTCCGGGACAGGCCCCTATGGCTACACCTTC	CSVESGTGPYGYTF
TRBV4-3	-	TRBJ1-2	TRBD1	TGCGCCAGCAGCCAGGCCGGGACAGTGAGCTACACCTTC	CASSQAGTVSYTF
TRBV30	-	TRBJ2-2	-	TGTGCCTGTGACAGTACCGGGGAGCTGTTTTTT	CACDSTGELFF
TRBV15	-	TRBJ2-7	TRBD1	TGTGCCACCAGCAGCAGGGGGCCCTACGAGCAGTACTTC	CATSSRGPYEQYF
TRBV5-1	-	TRBJ1-6	TRBD1	TGCGCCAGCAGCCCCGGGACAGGGGGGCCGGCCTTTATTTCACCCCTCCACTTT	CASSPGTGGPAFISPLHF
TRBV7-9	-	TRBJ2-1	TRBD1	TGTTCCAGCACCCTACCTGGACAGGGGTCATCCAAGGACAATGAGCAGTTCTTC	CSSTLPGQGSSKDNEQFF
TRBV6-6	-	TRBJ1-1	TRBD1	TGTGCCAGCAGCCAGACAGGGGGAAACACTGAAGCTTTCTTT	CASSQTGGNTEAFF
TRBV4-2	once	TRBJ2-1	TRBD2	TGTGCCAGCAGCCAAGAGCCTAGCGGGGGGCGCAATGAGCAGTTCTTC	CASSQEPSGGRNEQFF
TRBV30	-	TRBJ2-2	-	TGTGCCTGCCCGGAAATCGGGATGGAGAACACCGGGGAGCTGTTTTTT	CACPEIGMENTGELFF